This TCR beta chain emerged from a study of T-cell reconstitution after alpha-beta-depleted transplantation in children. Study-level results: Alpha-beta T cells about two months after transplant reportedly derived from several hundred expanded graft clones. Among T cells one year after transplant, newly produced cells accounted for most counts and diversity. It was surviving recipient T cells and thymic progenitors that gave some patients high TCRbeta diversity at day 60.

This clonotype has only a few counts. Its antigen is undetermined. TCRbeta library construction was performed incorporating unique molecular identifiers. TCRdb re-derived calls from the PCR reads in MiXCR, one entry per CDR3 protein. The table shows 250,000 to 300,000 distinct CDR3 sequences, with approximately 7.3% occurring only once. The germline V gene has CDR1 MGHRA and CDR2 YSYEKL. V dropped 1 base and J dropped 4 bases, with 10 bases sitting between them. The CDR3 totals 14 residues. V usage is TRBV4-1 and J usage is TRBJ1-1, with D perhaps matching TRBD1 (6 bases). Sequenced here: peripheral blood, sampled 360 days after TCRalphabeta/CD19-depleted stem cell transplant. This sequence originates from a female patient aged 2-9 years who had a stem cell transplant for Fanconi anemia, so the T cells may come from the graft donor. CDR3 in DNA: TGCGCCAGCAGCCAAGTCGGGGGGCCCACTGAAGCTTTCTTT. The encoded protein is CASSQVGGPTEAFF.